A single sample is the source of the 3 T cell receptor beta chains below, sequenced in a study of vaccination effects on CD4 cells after COVID-19. At the end of over 8 days of culture, CD4+ T cells were isolated. Sequenced by immunoSEQ multiplex PCR; TCRdb stores in-frame clones only, minus some. The profile covers about 70,000 clones, with 70% to 80% appearing a single time and over 2% taken by the ten largest. For these receptors, no antigen is known. The source was CD4+ T cells from PBMCs cultured without peptide, collected before COVID-19 vaccination. The receptors were sampled from a human donor who received a COVID-19 vaccine.

The sample holds one count of this clone. CDR3: CASRKLTGELFF. The CDR3 DNA follows: TGTGCCAGCAGAAAGCTCACCGGGGAGCTGTTTTTT. The chain links TRBV6-5 to TRBJ2-2; no reliable D call. Germline assignment: CDR1 MNHEY and CDR2 SVGAGI. Trimming pared 6 bases from V and 4 bases from J, leaving 6 bases between. CDR3 length equals 12 residues.

The V call is TRBV18, the J call TRBJ2-3; unclear D gene. CDR1 is KGHSH and CDR2 is LQKENI in the germline V gene. V was cut by 6 bases and J by 5 bases, with 9 bases left in between. This CDR3 spans 12 amino acids. The CDR3 DNA follows: TGTGCCAGCTCCTTATACGGAGATACGCAGTATTTT. It encodes CASSLYGDTQYF.

The V gene is TRBV7-9, the J gene TRBJ1-2; D may be TRBD1 (5 bases). Trimming took off 1 base at V and 2 bases at J, with 8 bases between the two ends. Germline V gene data show CDR1 as SEHNR and CDR2 as FQNEAQ (reference sequence). The CDR3 consists of 14 residues. CDR3 nucleotides: TGTGCCAGCAGCTTAGAGGCAGGGAACTATGGCTACACCTTC. Residues: CASSLEAGNYGYTF.